This TCR beta chain was obtained from a study of PD-L1 blockade in urothelial cancer. Germline V gene data show CDR1 as SGHAT and CDR2 as FQNNGV. The CDR3 loop spans 14 amino acids. Trimming shortened V by 9 bases and J by 1 base, and 16 bases separated the two germline ends. Profiling relied on immunoSEQ multiplex PCR, and the TCRdb table lists in-frame clones only, not all of them. Of approximately 110,000 clones detected, approximately 85% appear once; the ten largest clones hold around 2.4%. The sample was PBMCs, taken around atezolizumab (anti-PD-L1) treatment. The genes are TRBV11-2 and TRBJ2-7, with D perhaps TRBD1 (5 bases). The sequence was obtained from a man aged 45 to 65 with urothelial cancer. CDR3: CASTTGQVSYEQYF. For the CDR3, the DNA is TGTGCCAGTACTACAGGACAAGTATCCTACGAGCAGTACTTC.